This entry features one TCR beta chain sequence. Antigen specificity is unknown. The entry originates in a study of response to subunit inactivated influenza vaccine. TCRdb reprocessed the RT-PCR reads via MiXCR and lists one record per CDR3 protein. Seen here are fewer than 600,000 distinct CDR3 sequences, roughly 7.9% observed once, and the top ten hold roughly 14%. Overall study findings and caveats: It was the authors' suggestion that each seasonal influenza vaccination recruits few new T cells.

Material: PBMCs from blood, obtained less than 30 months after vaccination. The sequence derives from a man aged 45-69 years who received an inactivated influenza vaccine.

In DNA form, the CDR3 reads TGTGCCAGCAGCTTGGCTAGCGGGAGCCTGAATGAGCAGTTCTTC. Amino acids: CASSLASGSLNEQFF. The chain combines TRBV5-5 with TRBJ2-1; 10 nucleotides agree with TRBD2. This CDR3 region has 15 residues. CDR1 is SGHKS and CDR2 is YYEKEE in the germline V gene (reference sequence). V gave up 0 bases and J gave up 7 bases; unmatched junction bases: 4.